One T cell receptor beta chain is described in this entry. Authors' data handling: Amplification of reference gene primers provided the estimated nucleated cell counts. Clones were sequenced by immunoSEQ multiplex PCR, and TCRdb holds only the in-frame ones, with some missing. V, J and clone size reflect that table, while D and trimming were determined from the DNA. The sample includes roughly 150,000 clones, more than 75% seen only once; the top ten take 2.5% to 3%. This record comes from a study of blood T cell repertoires in COVID-19. Background on the study: T cells, B-cell-depleted T cells, or PBMCs provided the cDNA or gDNA that served as material.

Patients at the Seattle site were enrolled during active infection and followed longitudinally. Germline CDR1 is SGDLS and CDR2 is YYNGEE. The germline V and J ends were trimmed by 0 bases and 0 bases, with 12 bases remaining between them. This CDR3 is built from 17 residues. Sample: peripheral blood. This chain connects TRBV9 to TRBJ1-4; D gene uncertain. The source of this sequence is a woman of 80 years or more with COVID-19, enrolled during active disease. The CDR3: CASSVDPGTATNEKLFF. The CDR3, as DNA: TGTGCCAGCAGCGTAGATCCAGGCACTGCAACTAATGAAAAACTGTTTTTT.